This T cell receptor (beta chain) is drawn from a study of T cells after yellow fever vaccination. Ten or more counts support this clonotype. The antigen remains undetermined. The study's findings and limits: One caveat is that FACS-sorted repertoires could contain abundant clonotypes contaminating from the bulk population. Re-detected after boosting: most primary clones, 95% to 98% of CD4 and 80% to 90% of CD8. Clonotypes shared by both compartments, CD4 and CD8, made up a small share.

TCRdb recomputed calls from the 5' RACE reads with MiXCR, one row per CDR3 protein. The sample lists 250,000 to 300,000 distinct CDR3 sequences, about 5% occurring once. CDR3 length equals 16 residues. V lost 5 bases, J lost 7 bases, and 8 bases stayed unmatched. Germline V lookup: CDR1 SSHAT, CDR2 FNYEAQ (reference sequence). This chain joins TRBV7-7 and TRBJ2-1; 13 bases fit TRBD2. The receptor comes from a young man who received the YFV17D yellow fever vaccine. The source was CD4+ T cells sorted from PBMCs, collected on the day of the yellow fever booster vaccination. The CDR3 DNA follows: TGTGCCAGCAGCGCGGTACTAGCGGGGGGGCCGAATGAGCAGTTCTTC. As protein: CASSAVLAGGPNEQFF.